This T cell receptor (beta chain) is drawn from a study of T cell responses to AZD1222 COVID-19 vaccine. Study-level background: Second-dose intervals near 4 or 12 weeks were combined. Points from the study as a whole: Two AZD1222 doses significantly raised spike-specific TCR breadth and depth over controls. Baseline serostatus was positive in only a handful of AZD1222 recipients. None of the repertoires were sampled until the peak T cell response had passed.

The germline gives CDR1 LNHDA, CDR2 SQIVND (reference sequence). The CDR3 is 16 amino acids. Germline trimming cut 7 bases from V and 4 bases from J; bases unmatched to any gene: 12. Details on this clone: What it recognizes is unknown.

Profiled with immunoSEQ multiplex PCR; TCRdb holds only in-frame clones, not every one. The sample includes 70,000 to 95,000 clones, more than 75% of them seen just once. This chain uses TRBV19 with TRBJ1-5; 8 positions match TRBD1. Specimen: peripheral blood, collected on day 0 of AZD1222 vaccination. The sequence came from an adult in good health. The CDR3 loop reads CASTYGQGPENQPQHF. In DNA form, the CDR3 reads TGTGCCAGTACCTACGGACAGGGTCCGGAAAATCAGCCCCAGCATTTT.